The 8 T cell receptor beta chains given below trace back to one sample, sequenced in a study of OX40 agonist ivuxolimab in advanced cancers. Receptor amplification or capture employed the immunoSEQ multiplex PCR assay. TCRdb limited this immuneACCESS table to in-frame rearrangements with V and J called. A share of clones is missing; checked studies link under half to unresolved V genes, and the rest is unexplained. This sample is represented by fewer than 85,000 clones; around 92% of them were singletons. The top ten hold approximately 0.5% of the sample. Sequencing was performed on CD4+ or CD8+ T cells sorted from blood, taken in a trial of the OX40 agonist ivuxolimab. These receptors all stem from an adult with an advanced solid tumor such as melanoma, head and neck, liver or kidney cancer.

The rearrangement joins TRBV6-7 to TRBJ2-5; the D call may be TRBD1 or TRBD2 (6 bases each). TRBV6-7 is known as an ORF, though its function is uncertain. This CDR3 region has 10 residues. The CDR3 is CPKGGETQYF. The CDR3, as DNA: TGTCCAAAGGGGGGAGAGACCCAGTACTTC.

V usage is TRBV15 and J usage is TRBJ2-1; weak D call: TRBD2 (5 bases). The V end lost 0 bases, the J end lost 6 bases, and 12 bases lay between the germline ends. Germline V gene sequence: CDR1 LNHNV, CDR2 YYDKDF (reference sequence). The CDR3 runs to 15 residues. In DNA form, the CDR3 reads TGTGCCACCAGCAGAGAAGAGACTATCAGCAATGAGCAGTTCTTC. Translated: CATSREETISNEQFF.

This clone was detected once. The chain links TRBV30 to TRBJ2-6; possibly TRBD1 or TRBD2 for D (7 bases each). This CDR3 is 15 amino acids long. Between the trimmed V and J ends, which lost 4 bases and 0 bases, there was a span of 10 bases. Germline CDR1 and CDR2: GTSNPN and SVGIG (reference sequence). CDR3 nucleotides: TGTGCCTGGACAGGGGGGGTCTCTGGGGCCAACGTCCTGACTTTC. It specifies CAWTGGVSGANVLTF.

The chain carries TRBV6-5 and TRBJ2-3, with 7 bases fitting TRBD2. The junction had 5 bases not matched to a gene; V was cut back by 2 bases and J by 3 bases. This CDR3 contains 15 residues. Germline V gene sequence: CDR1 MNHEY, CDR2 SVGAGI. CDR3 sequence reads: CASSYRGSLTDTQYF. The CDR3 bases are TGTGCCAGCAGTTACCGCGGGAGTTTAACAGATACGCAGTATTTT.

V gene TRBV5-4 combines with J gene TRBJ2-1, with 12 bases lining up with TRBD2. Unmatched junction bases numbered 2, after V lost 0 bases and J lost 7 bases. The CDR3 contains 15 residues. Per germline, CDR1 SGHNT and CDR2 YYREEE (reference sequence). The CDR3 nucleotides are TGTGCCAGCAGCTTGGAGCTAGCGGGAGGGAATGAGCAGTTCTTC. It encodes CASSLELAGGNEQFF. Full variable domain (missing parts from reference TRBV5-4 and TRBJ2-1): ETGVTQSPTHLIKTRGQQVTLRCSSQSGHNTVSWYQQALGQGPQFIFQYYREEENGRGNFPPRFSGLQFPNYSSELNVNALELDDSALYLCASSLELAGGNEQFFGPGTRLTVL.

The genes are TRBV14 and TRBJ1-2; D is perhaps TRBD1 (6 bases). The CDR3 runs 15 residues. The ends were cut back, 5 bases at V and 2 bases at J, with 15 bases in the middle. Per germline, CDR1 SGHDN and CDR2 FVKESK. The CDR3 reads CASSSLDRPNYGYTF. The CDR3 nucleotides are TGTGCCAGCAGCTCCCTCGACAGGCCGAACTATGGCTACACCTTC.

V usage is TRBV4-2 and J usage is TRBJ1-1; 9 bases align to TRBD1. This CDR3 has 15 amino acids. V shed 5 bases and J 0 bases; nucleotides not matched to a gene: 4. Germline CDR1 is LGHNA and CDR2 is YNFKEQ. CDR3 sequence reads: CASSARQGVNTEAFF. CDR3 in DNA: TGTGCCAGCAGCGCCCGACAGGGGGTGAACACTGAAGCTTTCTTT.

This clone was detected once. The chain links TRBV7-9 to TRBJ1-2; D not resolved. The CDR3 length is 15 residues. Trimming shortened V by 1 base and J by 1 base, and 10 bases separated the two germline ends. Germline V gives CDR1 SEHNR, CDR2 FQNEAQ (reference sequence). CDR3 bases: TGTGCCAGCAGCTTAGTACGGGGAAATAACTATGGCTACACCTTC. Protein sequence: CASSLVRGNNYGYTF.